The following is a T cell receptor beta chain sequence with its context. Profiled with immunoSEQ multiplex PCR; TCRdb holds only in-frame clones, not every one. The table includes more than 10,000 clones, about 81% detected once. The sample belongs to a study of OX40 agonist ivuxolimab in advanced cancers. Study-wide context: Patients received intravenous ivuxolimab every 2 weeks at 0.01 to 10 mg/kg.

The CDR3 runs 16 residues. V was cut by 4 bases and J by 6 bases, with 16 bases left in between. Per the germline V gene, CDR1 is MNHEY and CDR2 is SMNVEV (reference sequence). The genes are TRBV27 and TRBJ1-6; weak D call: TRBD1 (5 bases). This receptor was identified in an adult with an advanced solid tumor such as melanoma, head and neck, liver or kidney cancer. Here the sequenced sample was CD4+ or CD8+ T cells sorted from blood, taken in a trial of the OX40 agonist ivuxolimab. The CDR3 nucleotides are TGTGCCAGCAGTTCCCTGAGGGAGGGGATTAATTCACCCCTCCACTTT. Amino acids: CASSSLREGINSPLHF.